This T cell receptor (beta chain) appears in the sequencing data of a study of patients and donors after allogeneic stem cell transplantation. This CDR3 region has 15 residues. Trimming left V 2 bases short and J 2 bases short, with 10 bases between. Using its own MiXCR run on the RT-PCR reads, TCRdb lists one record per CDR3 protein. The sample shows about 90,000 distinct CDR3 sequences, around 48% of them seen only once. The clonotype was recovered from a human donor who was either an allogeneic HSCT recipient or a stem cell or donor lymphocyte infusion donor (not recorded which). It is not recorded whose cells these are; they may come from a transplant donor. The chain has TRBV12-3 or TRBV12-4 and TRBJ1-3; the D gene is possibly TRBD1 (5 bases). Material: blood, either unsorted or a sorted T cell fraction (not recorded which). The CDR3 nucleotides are TGTGCCAGCAGTTTAAAGGGACCTGCTGGAAACACCATATATTTT. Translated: CASSLKGPAGNTIYF.